Below are 16 T cell receptor beta chains sequenced from a single sample in a study of T cells after yellow fever vaccination. TCRdb processed the 5' RACE reads anew with MiXCR; each CDR3 protein has one entry. The top ten hold more than 0.85% of the sample, which has under 300,000 distinct CDR3 sequences, around 6.7% seen once. The sample in question was CD4+ T cells sorted from PBMCs, obtained on the day of the yellow fever booster vaccination. The origin of the receptors is a man younger than 40 who received the YFV17D yellow fever vaccine.

The chain links TRBV27 to TRBJ2-3, with D perhaps TRBD2 (6 bases). In germline, CDR1 is MNHEY, CDR2 SMNVEV (reference sequence). The CDR3 sequence is 16 residues long. V lost 1 base and J lost 3, with 14 bases in between. The DNA of the CDR3 is TGTGCCAGCAGTTTATTGCGCGGGACGTTAACAGATACGCAGTATTTT. This codes for CASSLLRGTLTDTQYF.

The CDR3 sequence: CSAREANRNTGELFF. In DNA form, the CDR3 reads TGCAGTGCTAGGGAGGCCAACAGGAACACCGGGGAGCTGTTTTTT. The chain couples TRBV20-1 to TRBJ2-2; weak D call: TRBD2 (5 bases). The CDR3 consists of 15 residues. Germline CDR1 is DFQATT and CDR2 is SNEGSKA (reference sequence). The V end lost 3 bases, the J end lost 1 base, and 12 bases lay between the germline ends.

This chain joins TRBV12-3 or TRBV12-4 and TRBJ2-1; 11 positions match TRBD2. V lost 5 bases to trimming and J lost 5 bases; unmatched junction nucleotides: 11. CDR3 length: 17 residues. In nucleotides, the CDR3 is TGTGCCAGCAGTCGCCTGCCGGGACTAGCGGAGGACAATGAGCAGTTCTTC. Amino acid sequence: CASSRLPGLAEDNEQFF.

The gene calls are TRBV7-8 and TRBJ2-5; D might be TRBD1 or TRBD2, each matching 5 bases. The germline V and J ends were trimmed by 3 bases and 5 bases, with 19 bases remaining between them. The CDR3 totals 16 residues. CDR1 is SGHVS, CDR2 FQNEAQ, per germline. This CDR3 reads CASSFVGVRFGETQYF. The DNA of the CDR3 is TGTGCCAGCAGCTTTGTGGGGGTGAGATTTGGGGAGACCCAGTACTTC.

The table lists this clonotype with many counts. The V gene is TRBV5-1, the J gene TRBJ2-3; 7 bases line up with TRBD2. CDR1 and CDR2 from the germline V gene are SGHRS and YFSETQ. Germline trimming cut 9 bases from V and 2 bases from J; bases unmatched to any gene: 6. The CDR3 consists of 13 residues. The CDR3 DNA reads TGCGCCACTAGGGCGGGAGTCACAGATACGCAGTATTTT. It specifies CATRAGVTDTQYF.

The chain uses TRBV20-1 and TRBJ2-1; 8 bases align to TRBD2. V gave up 1 base and J gave up 6 bases; unmatched junction bases: 8. CDR1 is DFQATT and CDR2 is SNEGSKA in the germline V gene (reference sequence). The length of the CDR3 is 15 residues. CDR3 sequence reads: CSARGPSGRANEQFF. CDR3 DNA: TGCAGTGCTAGAGGGCCCAGCGGGAGAGCCAATGAGCAGTTCTTC.

About this clonotype: At one end, the junction sequence differs from germline, possibly due to a read error. This chain connects TRBV12-3 or TRBV12-4 to TRBJ2-2; 13 bases agree with TRBD2. The CDR3 runs 18 residues. CDR3 residues: CARSSRRLAGGLTGELFF. CDR3 nucleotide sequence: TGTGCCCGCAGTTCCCGCAGACTAGCGGGAGGCCTCACCGGGGAGCTGTTTTTT.

The V gene is TRBV7-2, the J gene TRBJ1-1; TRBD1 agrees at 8 bases. The CDR3 is 13 residues long. Germline CDR1 is SGHTA and CDR2 is FQGNSA. The ends lost 5 bases at V and 8 bases at J; junction bases unmatched: 7. The CDR3 loop is CASSPDREREAFF. CDR3 DNA sequence: TGTGCCAGCAGCCCGGACAGGGAGCGAGAAGCTTTCTTT.

Many counts were recorded for this clonotype. V gene TRBV7-9 combines with J gene TRBJ1-2; D not resolved. CDR3 length: 13 amino acids. Germline-derived CDR1 and CDR2 are SEHNR and FQNEAQ (reference sequence). V lost 5 bases to trimming and J lost 8 bases, with 15 bases between them. The CDR3, as DNA: TGTGCCAGCAGCCCGCACCCGAGGGTCGGCTACACCTTC. Amino acids: CASSPHPRVGYTF.

This clonotype showed up many times. The chain is built from TRBV10-3 and TRBJ1-6, with no clear D. The V end was cut by 2 bases, the J end by 8 bases, with 10 bases between. Germline CDR1 and CDR2: ENHRY and SYGVKD. The CDR3 consists of 14 residues. CDR3 in DNA: TGTGCCATCAGTGAGGACATGGAGTATTCACCCCTCCACTTT. Amino acid sequence: CAISEDMEYSPLHF.

Comment on this clonotype: The junction and the germline gene differ at one end; a read error may be behind it. The genes are TRBV5-1 and TRBJ1-1, with D unresolved. The CDR3 length is 12 residues. Looked up from germline, CDR1 is SGHRS and CDR2 is YFSETQ. The CDR3 region is CASSFGNSEAFF. The DNA for the CDR3 is TGCGCCAGCAGCTTTGGGAACTCTGAAGCTTTCTTT.

This clonotype was recorded many times. This chain links TRBV7-8 with TRBJ1-5; possibly TRBD1 for D (5 bases). This CDR3 comprises 16 residues. Germline-derived CDR1 and CDR2 are SGHVS and FQNEAQ. V was pared by 2 bases and J by 11 bases, with 22 bases between. DNA for the CDR3: TGTGCCAGCAGCTTATCGCCAGCTTCAGCCCGGGGGACCCAGCATTTT. Its protein is CASSLSPASARGTQHF.

This clonotype was detected only a few times. The chain joins TRBV9 to TRBJ2-3; TRBD2 might be the D (8 bases). In germline, CDR1 is SGDLS, CDR2 YYNGEE. Trimming stripped 6 bases from V and 1 base from J, with 15 bases between. This CDR3 comprises 15 residues. CDR3 coding DNA: TGTGCCAGCACCGGGGGGGGACAGCGCACAGATACGCAGTATTTT. Translation gives CASTGGGQRTDTQYF.

This clonotype was picked up one time. The rearrangement joins TRBV6-2 or TRBV6-3 to TRBJ2-1; possible D gene TRBD1, 6 bases. This CDR3 is built from 15 residues. Germline V gene lookup returns CDR1 MNHEY and CDR2 SVGEGT. V was clipped by 2 bases and J by 7 bases, with 15 bases between them. CDR3 DNA sequence: TGTGCCAGCAGTTACGAGACAGGATACAAGAATGAGCAGTTCTTC. Translating gives CASSYETGYKNEQFF.

This clonotype was counted a few times. The genes are TRBV20-1 and TRBJ1-4; 8 bases are a match to TRBD1. This CDR3 is 12 amino acids long. The germline CDR1 and CDR2 sequences are DFQATT and SNEGSKA (reference sequence). The trim removed 6 bases at V and 6 bases at J, leaving 3 bases unmatched. Here the CDR3 reads CSAGQGDEKLFF. CDR3 nucleotide sequence: TGCAGTGCCGGACAGGGAGATGAAAAACTGTTTTTT.

This chain joins TRBV11-2 and TRBJ1-5, with D unresolved. Germline lookup yields CDR1 SGHAT and CDR2 FQNNGV. Between the trimmed V and J ends, which lost 1 base and 9 bases, there was a span of 19 bases. This CDR3 is built from 16 residues. The CDR3 DNA follows: TGTGCCAGCAGCTTAGTAGGTGGACCCGGGGTTTTGCCCCAGCATTTT. Translating gives CASSLVGGPGVLPQHF. Using reference TRBV11-2 and TRBJ1-5 for the parts outside the CDR3, the full variable domain is EAGVAQSPRYKIIEKRQSVAFWCNPISGHATLYWYQQILGQGPKLLIQFQNNGVVDDSQLPKDRFSAERLKGVDSTLKIQPAKLEDSAVYLCASSLVGGPGVLPQHFGDGTRLSIL.